This T cell receptor beta chain was sequenced during a study of blood T cells in healthy people across ages. V was shortened by 0 bases and J by 1 base, with 18 bases between the two germline ends. CDR3 length: 18 residues. The germline CDR1 and CDR2 sequences are MNHNS and SASEGT. Overall study results and limits: With donor CMV status unknown, expanded clonotype changes were possibly confounded.

Primers used in a second PCR of about 7 to 12 cycles were a sample-barcoded 5' primer and a J-beta primer mix. Through a template-switch adaptor with 12 random nucleotides, each cDNA molecule received a tag. TCRdb independently ran MiXCR on the 5' RACE reads; one entry per CDR3 protein. The sample holds 800,000 to 950,000 distinct CDR3 sequences, 25% to 30% seen once. Notes on this clonotype: What it binds is unknown.

The same sample was also studied in work on T cells of mothers and their children.

This chain connects TRBV6-1 to TRBJ1-1; a weak D match, TRBD1 (5 bases). Sequencing was performed on blood. This receptor was identified in a woman aged 40 to 49 in good health. The CDR3 coding sequence is TGTGCCAGCAGTGAAGCGCGAGGGGCAATGGTCCCGAACACTGAAGCTTTCTTT. It encodes CASSEARGAMVPNTEAFF.